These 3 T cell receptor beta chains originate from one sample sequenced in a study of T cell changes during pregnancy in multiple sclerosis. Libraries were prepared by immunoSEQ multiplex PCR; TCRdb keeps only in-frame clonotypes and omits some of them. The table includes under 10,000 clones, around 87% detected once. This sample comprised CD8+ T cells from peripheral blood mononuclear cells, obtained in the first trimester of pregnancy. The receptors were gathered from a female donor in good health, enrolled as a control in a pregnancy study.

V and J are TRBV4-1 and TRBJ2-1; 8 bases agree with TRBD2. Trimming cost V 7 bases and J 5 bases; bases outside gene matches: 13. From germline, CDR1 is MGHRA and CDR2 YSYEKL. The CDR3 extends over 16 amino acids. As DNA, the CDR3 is TGCGCCAGCACCACAAACCGGCTAGCGGGCAACAATGAGCAGTTCTTC. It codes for CASTTNRLAGNNEQFF.

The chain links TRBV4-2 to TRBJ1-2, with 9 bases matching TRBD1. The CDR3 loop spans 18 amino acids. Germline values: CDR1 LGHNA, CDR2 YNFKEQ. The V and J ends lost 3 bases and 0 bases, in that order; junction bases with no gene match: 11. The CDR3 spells CASSQPTGTGIANYGYTF. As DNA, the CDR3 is TGTGCCAGCAGCCAGCCAACCGGGACAGGGATAGCTAACTATGGCTACACCTTC.

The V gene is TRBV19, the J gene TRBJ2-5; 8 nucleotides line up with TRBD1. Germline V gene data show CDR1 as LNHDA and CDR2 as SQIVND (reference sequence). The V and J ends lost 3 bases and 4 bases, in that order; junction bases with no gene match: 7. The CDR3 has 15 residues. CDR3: CASSIAGTGGETQYF. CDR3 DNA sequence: TGTGCCAGTAGTATTGCCGGGACAGGCGGAGAGACCCAGTACTTC.